Sequencing of this TCR beta chain was carried out in a study of low-dose radiotherapy and immunotherapy resistance in tumors. Turning to the study itself: Over 26 weeks, cohort 2 got 1 Gy every two weeks, reaching 13 Gy. Intravenous ipilimumab 1 mg/kg every six weeks was given with nivolumab 240 mg every two weeks.

CDR3 length: 15 amino acids. The V gene lost 5 bases and the J gene lost 0 bases, with 13 bases spanning the gap. Germline-derived CDR1 and CDR2 are SGHRS and YFSETQ. This clonotype was found many times. As to time point: before trial treatment. Donors were administered nivolumab, ipilimumab, aspirin and low-dose cyclophosphamide, together with low-dose radiotherapy. Alpha and beta chains were covered, as first-strand cDNA relied on TRAV- and TRBV-specific primers. The TCRs were subjected to amplification over 20 PCR cycles employing a constant-region primer in conjunction with a V-primer adapter. One entry per CDR3 protein results from TCRdb running MiXCR on the reads. The sample consists of roughly 76,000 distinct CDR3 sequences, approximately 17% of them appearing once.

This sequence originates from a male donor with prostate cancer. The sequencing here drew on PBMCs, taken before treatment. The chain uses TRBV5-1 and TRBJ2-3, with a tentative D call TRBD2 (5 bases). The CDR3, as DNA: TGCGCCAGCAGAGACGGACTGTCTAGCACAGATACGCAGTATTTT. It specifies CASRDGLSSTDTQYF.